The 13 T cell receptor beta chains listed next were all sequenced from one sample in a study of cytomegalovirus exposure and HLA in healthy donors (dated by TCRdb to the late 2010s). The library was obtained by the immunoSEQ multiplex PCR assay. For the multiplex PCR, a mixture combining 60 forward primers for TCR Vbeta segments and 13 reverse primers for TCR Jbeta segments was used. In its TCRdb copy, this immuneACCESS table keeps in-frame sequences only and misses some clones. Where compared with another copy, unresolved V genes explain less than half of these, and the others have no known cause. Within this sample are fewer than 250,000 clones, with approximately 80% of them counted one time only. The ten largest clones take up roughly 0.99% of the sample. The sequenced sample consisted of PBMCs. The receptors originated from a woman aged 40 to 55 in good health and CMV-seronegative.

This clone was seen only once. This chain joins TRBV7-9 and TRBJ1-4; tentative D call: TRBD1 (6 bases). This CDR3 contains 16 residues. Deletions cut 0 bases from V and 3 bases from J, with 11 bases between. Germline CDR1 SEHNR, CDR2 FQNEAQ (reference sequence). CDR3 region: CASSLAGGASNEKLFF. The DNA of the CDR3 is TGTGCCAGCAGCTTAGCTGGGGGGGCATCTAATGAAAAACTGTTTTTT.

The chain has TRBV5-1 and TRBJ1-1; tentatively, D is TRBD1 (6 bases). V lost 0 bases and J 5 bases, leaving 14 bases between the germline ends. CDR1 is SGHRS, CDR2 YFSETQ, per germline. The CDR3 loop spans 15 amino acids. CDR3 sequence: CASSLEAGVGTEAFF. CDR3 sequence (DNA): TGCGCCAGCAGCTTGGAGGCAGGGGTGGGAACTGAAGCTTTCTTT. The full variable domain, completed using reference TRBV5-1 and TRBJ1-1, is KAGVTQTPRYLIKTRGQQVTLSCSPISGHRSVSWYQQTPGQGLQFLFEYFSETQRNKGNFPGRFSGRQFSNSRSEMNVSTLELGDSALYLCASSLEAGVGTEAFFGQGTRLTVV.

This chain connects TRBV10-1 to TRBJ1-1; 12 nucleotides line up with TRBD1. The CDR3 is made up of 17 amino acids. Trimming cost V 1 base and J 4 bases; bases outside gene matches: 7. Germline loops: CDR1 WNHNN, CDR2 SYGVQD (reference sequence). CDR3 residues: CASSEYGTGGVGTEAFF. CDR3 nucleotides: TGCGCCAGCAGTGAGTATGGGACAGGGGGCGTTGGCACTGAAGCTTTCTTT.

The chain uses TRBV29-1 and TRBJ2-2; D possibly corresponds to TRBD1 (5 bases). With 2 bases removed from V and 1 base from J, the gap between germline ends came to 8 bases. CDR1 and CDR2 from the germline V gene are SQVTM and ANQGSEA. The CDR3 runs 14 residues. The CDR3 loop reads CSVERGQNTGELFF. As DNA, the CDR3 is TGCAGCGTTGAAAGGGGTCAGAACACCGGGGAGCTGTTTTTT.

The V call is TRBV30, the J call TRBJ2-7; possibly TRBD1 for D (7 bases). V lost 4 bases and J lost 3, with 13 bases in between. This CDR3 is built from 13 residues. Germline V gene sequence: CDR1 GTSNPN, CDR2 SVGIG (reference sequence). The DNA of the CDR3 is TGTGCCTGGAACCCCAGGGGGGTCTACGAGCAGTACTTC. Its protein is CAWNPRGVYEQYF.

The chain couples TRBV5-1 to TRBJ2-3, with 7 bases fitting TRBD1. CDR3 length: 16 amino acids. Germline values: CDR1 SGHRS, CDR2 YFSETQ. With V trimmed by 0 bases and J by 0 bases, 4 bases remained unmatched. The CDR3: CASSLEGQASTDTQYF. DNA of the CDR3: TGCGCCAGCAGCTTGGAAGGACAGGCGAGCACAGATACGCAGTATTTT. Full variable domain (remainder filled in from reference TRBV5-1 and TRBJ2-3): KAGVTQTPRYLIKTRGQQVTLSCSPISGHRSVSWYQQTPGQGLQFLFEYFSETQRNKGNFPGRFSGRQFSNSRSEMNVSTLELGDSALYLCASSLEGQASTDTQYFGPGTRLTVL.

The chain's CDR3 is CASSLVSGGNTDTQYF. In DNA, the CDR3 is TGTGCCAGCAGCTTAGTATCAGGGGGTAATACAGATACGCAGTATTTT. The chain is built from TRBV7-6 and TRBJ2-3; 7 bases agree with TRBD1. There are 16 residues in the CDR3. The J segment lost 3 bases and the V segment lost 1 base, leaving 7 bases of the junction unmatched. CDR1 is SGHVS and CDR2 is FNYEAQ in the germline V gene.

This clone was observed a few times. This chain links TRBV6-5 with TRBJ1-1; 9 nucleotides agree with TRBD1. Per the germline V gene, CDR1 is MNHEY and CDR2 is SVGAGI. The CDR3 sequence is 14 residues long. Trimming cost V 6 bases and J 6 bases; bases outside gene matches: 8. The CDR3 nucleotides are TGTGCCAGCAGCCCGAGCCGGGACAGGGCTGAAGCTTTCTTT. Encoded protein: CASSPSRDRAEAFF.

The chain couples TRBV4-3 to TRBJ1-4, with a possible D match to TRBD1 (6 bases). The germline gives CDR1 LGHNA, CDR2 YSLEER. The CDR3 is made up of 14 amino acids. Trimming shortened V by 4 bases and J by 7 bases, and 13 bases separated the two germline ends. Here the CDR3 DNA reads TGCGCCAGCAGCCCTGAGGGGGAGGGTGAAAAACTGTTTTTT. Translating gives CASSPEGEGEKLFF.

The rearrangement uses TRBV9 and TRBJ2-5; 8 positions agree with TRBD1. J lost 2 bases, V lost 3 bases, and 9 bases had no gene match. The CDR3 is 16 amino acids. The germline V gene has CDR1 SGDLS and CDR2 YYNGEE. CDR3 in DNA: TGTGCCAGCAGCGAGGGACCCGGGACAGGACAAGAGACCCAGTACTTC. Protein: CASSEGPGTGQETQYF.

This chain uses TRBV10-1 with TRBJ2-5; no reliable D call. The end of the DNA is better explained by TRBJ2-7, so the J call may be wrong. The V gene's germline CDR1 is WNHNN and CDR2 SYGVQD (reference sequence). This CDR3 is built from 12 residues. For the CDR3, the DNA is TGCGAAGCGCCCGGATCCTCCTACGAGCAGTACTTC. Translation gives CEAPGSSYEQYF.

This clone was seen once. CDR3 in DNA: TGTGCCAGCAGTGAAGCGCGTGCGGTCGAGCAGTACTTC. It specifies CASSEARAVEQYF. The chain links TRBV2 to TRBJ2-7; D remains ambiguous. Germline V gene sequence: CDR1 SNHLY, CDR2 FYNNEI. This CDR3 has 13 residues. The V end lost 0 bases, the J end lost 6 bases, and 9 bases lay between the germline ends.

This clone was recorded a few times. CDR3 sequence: CASRNALAGGSENEQFF. In DNA form, the CDR3 reads TGCGCCAGCAGGAACGCACTAGCGGGAGGAAGTGAGAATGAGCAGTTCTTC. The genes are TRBV5-1 and TRBJ2-1; TRBD2 aligns across 12 bases. The CDR3 sequence is 17 residues long. Germline assignment: CDR1 SGHRS and CDR2 YFSETQ. Trimming at V came to 5 bases and at J to 7 bases, leaving 13 bases not matched to a gene.